This TCR beta chain was sequenced for a study of blood T cell repertoires in COVID-19. Study summary: The United States, Italy and Spain provided the acute and convalescent COVID-19 samples. PBMCs, B-cell-depleted T cells, or T cells provided the cDNA or gDNA that made up the material.

As handled by the study authors: Reference gene primers were amplified, and this amplification served to estimate nucleated cell counts. Clones were read by immunoSEQ multiplex PCR, and TCRdb kept only the in-frame ones, dropping some. The V and J calls and clone size were taken over from that table, and D and trimming were inferred from the DNA. The sample holds about 300,000 clones, roughly 91% seen once. V was trimmed by 10 bases and J by 5 bases, leaving 20 bases between them. Germline CDR1 KGHDR, CDR2 SFDVKD. The CDR3 has 14 amino acids. The receptor's source is a man aged 35 to 55 with acute or convalescent COVID-19. The specimen sequenced was peripheral blood. This sequence joins TRBV24-1 and TRBJ2-7; maybe TRBD2 (5 bases). The DNA for the CDR3 is TGTGCCACTAGCGCCGGGATAGAGGGCGACGAGCAGTACTTC. Translating it yields CATSAGIEGDEQYF.